This T cell receptor (beta chain) appears in the sequencing data of a study of blood T cell repertoires in COVID-19 (dated by TCRdb to 2020 to 2021). Turning to the overall study: The collaborator samples originated in the United States, Italy and Spain and spanned the acute and convalescent phases of COVID-19. A de-identified subject ID, COVID-19 status, age in years and sex were almost always included in the sample metadata. Samples came from the ongoing ImmuneRACE study (first 160 participants) plus 1,254 subjects from 6 global collaborators. The prospective study material was composed of cDNA or gDNA derived from T cells, B-cell-depleted T cells, or PBMCs. Where available, HLA class I and class II types were taken from metadata supplied by the sample provider and were not determined by assay-based typing. The repertoires were released in a freely available public database meant as a resource for research on the immune response to SARS-CoV-2. Deeply sampled blood TCRbeta repertoires from subjects exposed to, actively infected with, or recovered from COVID-19 were included in the dataset.

The germline V and J ends show losses of 6 bases and 2 bases respectively, and no gene match explains 5 bases of the junction. The germline V gene supplies CDR1 MDHEN and CDR2 SYDVKM. From the cysteine through the phenylalanine, the CDR3 covers 14 amino acids. Only the CDR3 portion is preserved as DNA: 42 bases, with reading frame beginning at the first base. Enrolling through a virtual design, the prospective study's participants ranged in age from roughly 18 to 100 years and lived across some 23 United States geographic areas. In the prospective study, cohorts were assigned on the basis of participant-reported clinical history obtained from a screening survey and a study questionnaire. Mobile phlebotomists in the prospective study collected whole blood, serum and a nasopharyngeal or oropharyngeal swab from every participant. Over a roughly 2-month period, participants in the prospective study had the option of providing additional blood draws and questionnaires. Blood samples from the prospective study were shipped frozen or at room temperature prior to DNA extraction.

The immunoSEQ Assay, a bias-controlled multiplex PCR, was used to amplify TCRbeta CDR3 regions from genomic DNA. In the original analysis: Within the assay, amplification of reference gene primers was used to estimate how many nucleated cells each sample contained. To quantify the absolute abundance of each unique TCRbeta CDR3 rearrangement, sequence reads were collapsed and filtered. Productive Simpson clonality was computed per sample as the square root of Simpson's diversity index over productive rearrangements. TCRdb's version of the immuneACCESS table is confined to in-frame rearrangements and falls short of the full clone set. An unresolved V gene accounts for under half of the shortfall where checked; the remainder is of unknown origin. The V and J calls and clone size are taken from that table; D and trimming were inferred from the DNA. For this sample there are about 250,000 clones; about nine tenths appear just once. The ten largest make up about 6.3% of the sample.

To note about this clone: Its target antigen remains unknown. No much larger clone is present one base from it, and per-base qualities are unavailable.

Study-wide findings and limitations: How much clinical and demographic metadata was included differed by source and by participant, and the metadata was provided uncurated.

This TCR came from a woman aged 25-40 years with acute COVID-19. The sample taken for sequencing was PBMCs or T cells enriched from blood (not recorded which). The sequence is built from TRBV28 and TRBJ2-3, with 7 bases in between that match TRBD1. For the CDR3, the sequence is CASRSQGPTDTQYF. The nucleotides read TGTGCCAGCAGATCACAGGGGCCCACAGATACGCAGTATTTT.